Below are 13 T cell receptor beta chains sequenced from a single sample in a study of cytomegalovirus exposure and HLA in healthy donors. The PCR contained 60 Vbeta and 13 Jbeta primers. Using immunoSEQ multiplex PCR, the repertoire was profiled, and TCRdb retains in-frame clones only, with some absent. The sample has about 210,000 clones, about 88% seen once; the top ten hold approximately 0.24%. The material sequenced was PBMCs. All receptors come from a girl aged 2 to 9 in good health and CMV-seronegative.

The rearrangement links TRBV6-1 to TRBJ1-2; D uncertain. This CDR3 comprises 14 residues. The ends were cut back, 6 bases at V and 4 bases at J, with 15 bases in the middle. Germline-derived CDR1 and CDR2 are MNHNS and SASEGT. The CDR3 loop reads CASSNDVATYGYTF. The CDR3 DNA is TGTGCCAGCAGCAATGACGTAGCGACCTATGGCTACACCTTC.

The J gene is TRBJ2-3, the V gene TRBV5-1; 13 positions match TRBD2. CDR1 is SGHRS and CDR2 is YFSETQ in the germline V gene. The CDR3 length is 15 residues. Trimming took 5 bases from V and 4 from J; bases not matched to a gene: 4. The CDR3 DNA is TGCGCCAGCAGGAAACTAGCGGGAGGGGCAGATACGCAGTATTTT. Its protein product is CASRKLAGGADTQYF.

The V and J genes are TRBV7-6 and TRBJ1-1, with a weak D call TRBD1 (5 bases). The V gene's germline CDR1 is SGHVS and CDR2 FNYEAQ. This CDR3 has 15 amino acids. V was shortened by 2 bases and J by 2 bases, with 12 bases between the two germline ends. As DNA, the CDR3 is TGTGCCAGCAGCTTACTACAGGCAACTAACACTGAAGCTTTCTTT. This codes for CASSLLQATNTEAFF.

The J gene is TRBJ2-4, the V gene TRBV16; tentatively, D is TRBD1 (5 bases). V lost 4 bases to trimming and J lost 7 bases, with 17 bases between them. CDR1 is KGHSY and CDR2 is FQNENV in the germline V gene. CDR3 length: 15 residues. The CDR3 protein is CASSPLETDNNIQYF. The CDR3 coding sequence is TGTGCCAGCAGCCCCCTCGAGACGGACAACAACATTCAGTACTTC.

This rearrangement joins TRBV9 to TRBJ2-1, with TRBD2 as a possible D gene (5 bases). The CDR3 covers 16 residues. Trimming left V 4 bases short and J 6 bases short, with 20 bases between. The germline V gene encodes CDR1 SGDLS and CDR2 YYNGEE. CDR3 DNA: TGTGCCAGCAGCTTCACCCTACCTTCTAGCTTCAATGAGCAGTTCTTC. The encoded protein is CASSFTLPSSFNEQFF.

This sequence joins TRBV7-8 and TRBJ1-5, with D uncertain. CDR3 size: 16 residues. Germline assignment: CDR1 SGHVS and CDR2 FQNEAQ. Trimming cost V 0 bases and J 4 bases, with 13 bases left between them. The DNA of the CDR3 is TGTGCCAGCAGCTTAGCGGTGTTGGGGAGGAATCAGCCCCAGCATTTT. Protein sequence: CASSLAVLGRNQPQHF.

The rearrangement links TRBV6-5 to TRBJ1-2; TRBD1 aligns across 7 bases. Germline values: CDR1 MNHEY, CDR2 SVGAGI. The CDR3 covers 15 residues. V was pared by 4 bases and J by 1 base, with 6 bases of the junction left unmatched. CDR3 nucleotides: TGTGCCAGCAGTTCAATTCACAGGGGTAACTATGGCTACACCTTC. This encodes CASSSIHRGNYGYTF.

Only a few counts were recorded for this clone. This chain links TRBV4-1 with TRBJ2-2; TRBD2 matches 13 bases. The CDR3 sequence is 17 residues long. CDR1 and CDR2 from the germline V gene are MGHRA and YSYEKL. J gave up 7 bases and V 2 bases, and 7 bases lay outside the gene matches. CDR3: CASSQSRTSGSDGELFF. The CDR3 nucleotides read TGCGCCAGCAGCCAAAGTAGGACTAGCGGGAGTGACGGGGAGCTGTTTTTT.

V is TRBV6-4 and J is TRBJ1-5; 7 bases are shared with TRBD1. This CDR3 comprises 18 residues. V was pared by 0 bases and J by 3 bases, with 11 bases of the junction left unmatched. CDR1 and CDR2 from the germline V gene are MRHNA and SNTAGT. This chain's CDR3 is CASSDSFTDRSYNQPQHF. The DNA for the CDR3 is TGTGCCAGCAGTGACTCGTTTACGGACAGGAGTTACAATCAGCCCCAGCATTTT.

The gene calls are TRBV11-2 and TRBJ1-6; weak D call: TRBD1 (5 bases). Trimming cost V 3 bases and J 8 bases, with 8 bases left between them. The CDR3 is 13 amino acids. CDR1 SGHAT and CDR2 FQNNGV come from the germline V gene. The CDR3 sequence is CASSFLRDSPLHF. In DNA, the CDR3 is TGTGCCAGCAGCTTCCTCAGGGATTCACCCCTCCACTTT.

This clone has just one count. V is TRBV12-2 and J is TRBJ1-1; the D call TRBD1 from the table was never checked on the DNA. TRBV12-2 is annotated as a pseudogene. This CDR3 region has 15 residues. For the CDR3, the DNA is TGTGCAAGTCGCTTACGCTCGAGTGGGGGCCCTGAAGCTTTCTTT. This codes for CASRLRSSGGPEAFF.

The chain is built from TRBV6-5 and TRBJ1-2; weak D call: TRBD1 (6 bases). The CDR3 extends over 12 amino acids. With 2 bases removed from V and 5 bases from J, the gap between germline ends came to 6 bases. Germline CDR1 MNHEY, CDR2 SVGAGI. The chain's CDR3 is CASSYTGYGYTF. The CDR3 nucleotides are TGTGCCAGCAGTTACACAGGGTATGGCTACACCTTC.

This rearrangement joins TRBV11-2 to TRBJ2-3, with a possible D match to TRBD1 (6 bases). The length of the CDR3 is 14 residues. Looked up from germline, CDR1 is SGHAT and CDR2 is FQNNGV. V lost 4 bases to trimming and J lost 2 bases, with 10 bases between them. The CDR3 loop reads CASSYRDITDTQYF. DNA of the CDR3: TGTGCCAGCAGCTACCGGGACATCACAGATACGCAGTATTTT.